The clone carrying this T cell receptor beta chain was observed a few times. Its target is not known. Germline V gene lookup returns CDR1 DFQATT and CDR2 SNEGSKA (reference sequence). The V and J ends lost 5 bases and 7 bases, in that order; junction bases with no gene match: 14. The CDR3 consists of 15 residues. The record originates from a study of T-cell reconstitution after alpha-beta-depleted transplantation in children. Whole-study findings and limits: The origin of high day-60 TCRbeta diversity in some patients lay in surviving recipient T cells and thymic progenitors. Two months or so post-transplant, alpha-beta T cells reportedly derived from several hundred expanded graft clones. From newly produced T cells came most of the T-cell counts and diversity one year after transplant.

Unique molecular identifiers were built into the TCRbeta library. TCRdb processed the PCR reads anew with MiXCR; each CDR3 protein has one entry. The sample lists approximately 130,000 distinct CDR3 sequences; around a tenth were seen once. This TCR was sampled from a girl in the first two years of life who had a stem cell transplant for combined immunodeficiency, so the T cells may come from the graft donor. The chain joins TRBV20-1 to TRBJ2-7, with 10 bases fitting TRBD1. The sequences come from PBMCs, mostly from graft donor cells, collected 180 days after TCRalphabeta/CD19-depleted stem cell transplant. The chain's CDR3 is CSASTRDRGRREQYF. The CDR3 nucleotides read TGCAGTGCTTCCACCCGGGACAGGGGCCGTCGGGAGCAGTACTTC.